This T cell receptor beta chain appears in the sequencing data of a study of OX40 agonist ivuxolimab in advanced cancers. The germline V and J ends were trimmed by 1 base and 7 bases, with 2 bases remaining between them. Germline loops: CDR1 SGHAT, CDR2 FQNNGV. CDR3 length equals 11 residues. The study sampled blood at baseline, cycle 4 day 1, and cycle 7 day 1. Repertoires were generated with immunoSEQ multiplex PCR, while TCRdb's copy carries only in-frame clones and drops some. This sample has 70,000 to 85,000 clones, with just under 85% found just once. The sequenced sample was CD4+ or CD8+ T cells sorted from blood, obtained in a trial of the OX40 agonist ivuxolimab. V and J are TRBV11-2 and TRBJ2-1; D uncertain. The receptor's source is an adult with an advanced solid tumor such as melanoma, head and neck, liver or kidney cancer. The CDR3 bases are TGTGCCAGCAGCTTAGGTAATGAGCAGTTCTTC. Translation: CASSLGNEQFF.